The rows below give T cell receptor beta chains drawn from one sample of a study of breast tumors, draining lymph nodes, adjacent tissues. TCRdb reprocessed the multiplex PCR reads with MiXCR, giving one entry per CDR3 protein. The repertoire includes 150,000 to 200,000 distinct CDR3 sequences, 25% to 40% of them detected once, and around 4% sits in the top ten. Sequenced: axillary lymph node tissue. These receptors were obtained from a female donor with breast cancer. Some clones in this sample may be carry-over from other donors' samples. Each CDR3 is given without its conserved first and last residue. Clone size appears in some rows only: once, few, many, or a class for an expanded clone.

clone size,J gene,V gene,CDR3 protein
.,TRBJ2-1,TRBV20-1,SARPGLAGTEQF
few,TRBJ2-7,TRBV28,ASSPFRVRDEQY
.,TRBJ2-1,TRBV6-5,ASSYVSAGSHNEQF
many,TRBJ1-3,TRBV7-7,ASRPKGGRGYTIY
few,TRBJ1-2,TRBV6-6,ASSYSSAGVGYT
.,TRBJ2-3,TRBV29-1,SANRGEADTQY
.,TRBJ1-6,TRBV20-1,SALDRGSYNSPLH
many,TRBJ2-5,TRBV11-3,ASSNRDRALRETQY
.,TRBJ2-1,TRBV7-8,ASSLNSALAGGNERF
many,TRBJ2-1,TRBV7-9,ASSPTVNEQF
many,TRBJ1-3,TRBV4-2,ASGGLSSSGNTIY
once,TRBJ2-3,TRBV19,ASSDFRTSGKPADTQY
many,TRBJ2-5,TRBV9,ASSVEPSGGETQY
many,TRBJ2-7,TRBV12-3/TRBV12-4,ASSRLAYEQY
many,TRBJ1-4,TRBV18,ASSPWGRATTNEKLF
many,TRBJ1-5,TRBV20-1,SAHRGQASNQPQH
.,TRBJ2-3,TRBV19,ASRIPGLAGDTQY
many,TRBJ1-5,TRBV20-1,SAKNSNQPQH
many,TRBJ2-3,TRBV5-4,ASSLGTSGTGTQY
many,TRBJ2-3,TRBV4-1,ASKPAGTLSTDTQY
.,TRBJ1-2,TRBV7-3,ASSLYEGQGQGYT
.,TRBJ2-5,TRBV20-1,SPSSGKDGETQY
.,TRBJ2-5,TRBV9,ASSVGRRQETRS
.,TRBJ2-5,TRBV19,ASSREGTNQETQY
.,TRBJ2-3,TRBV6-2/TRBV6-3,AGSYVRGSDTQY
.,TRBJ1-2,TRBV7-6,ASSFAPSSDGYT
.,TRBJ2-3,TRBV20-1,KTMHDSRVADTQY
.,TRBJ2-1,TRBV11-2,ATLSGLAVHNEQF
many,TRBJ2-3,TRBV12-3/TRBV12-4,ASSLPALHTSTDTQY
.,TRBJ2-3,TRBV7-8,ASSLGVAGLKPDTQY
many,TRBJ2-7,TRBV9,ASSVASSGASYEQY
.,TRBJ1-6,TRBV19,ASSIGQGCNSPLH
once,TRBJ1-2,TRBV2,ASSKDGGYGYT
many,TRBJ2-3,TRBV7-3,ASSFLAGGPSTDTQY
many,TRBJ2-5,TRBV11-2,ASRWHGGAFLETQY
.,TRBJ1-1,TRBV30,AWSWSMNTEAF
many,TRBJ2-3,TRBV10-3,AIIVHRTRAGTDTQY
many,TRBJ1-6,TRBV4-1,ASSRTSSSYNSPLH
many,TRBJ2-2,TRBV7-9,ASSPRRQTNTGELF
many,TRBJ2-5,TRBV12-3/TRBV12-4,ASSTGLAGALQETQY
many,TRBJ2-7,TRBV30,AWSFRSYEQY
many,TRBJ2-7,TRBV6-1,ASSETGLGGYEQY
many,TRBJ2-5,TRBV24-1,ATSAGDQETQY
many,TRBJ2-1,TRBV7-9,ASSLAGGAYEQF
few,TRBJ1-1,TRBV18,ASSPPTDMNTEAF
.,TRBJ2-5,TRBV12-3/TRBV12-4,GSSLLAGGRGTQY
many,TRBJ2-7,TRBV15,ATSRSPTTSGSYEQY
.,TRBJ2-3,TRBV5-8,ASSLQRFIDTQY
few,TRBJ1-1,TRBV25-1,ASSDRRNTEAF
many,TRBJ2-3,TRBV12-3/TRBV12-4,ASSLAGNWADTQY
few,TRBJ2-7,TRBV28,ASSLSGNSEY
once,TRBJ2-2,TRBV4-3,ASCQPTGSLTGELF